What follows describes a single T cell receptor beta chain. Its antigen is unknown. Base qualities are not provided; no much larger clone lies one nucleotide away. Systemically healthy Caucasian individuals from Russia, some 40 in total and aged roughly 6 to 100 years, were included as donors. Each donor gave around 9.9 milliliters of peripheral blood, collected into EDTA-treated Vacutainer tubes. Ficoll-Paque density-gradient centrifugation was used to isolate PBMCs, with at least 6.5 million per sample. Total RNA was extracted from PBMCs with Trizol reagent, with at least 5 micrograms obtained per sample. The percentages of naive CD45RAhigh/CD27high T cells were determined by flow cytometry on a PBMC aliquot from every donor. This specimen belongs to a study of blood T cells in healthy people across ages (dated by TCRdb to the mid-2010s). In the study overall: Template switching captured roughly one uniquely barcoded TCR beta cDNA molecule per two T cells in model experiments. To track age-related changes in TCR beta repertoire diversity, the study relied on deep sequencing normalized with unique cDNA molecular identifiers. Donors were grouped into four age groups: young (average roughly 15 years), middle-aged (39), aged (about 59) and long-lived (less than 85). To avoid experimental bias, donors of different ages were distributed randomly across sequencing lanes. For two donors (one aged 18 to 30 and one aged 80 or older), the study analyzed two additional independent replicas of 1 million unique cDNA reads from the same blood draw.

Summary of the overall study and its limitations: Compared with the aged group, the long-lived group had more naive CD4+ T cells, fewer expanded clones and increased TCR diversity, suggesting age selection. There was a strong correlation between observed TCR beta diversity and the percentage of naive T cells measured by flow cytometry. Donor CMV infection status was unknown, potentially confounding age-related changes in expanded clonotypes. Because profiling used bulk unsorted PBMCs, naive and antigen-experienced compartments could not be compared conclusively. Observed TCR beta diversity per million T cells fell roughly linearly with age, and a significant reduction was already apparent by age approximately 40. Estimates of total diversity based on one million sequenced T cells were regarded as lower bounds and as underestimates.

The receptor library was made with 5' RACE. Instrument used: Illumina HiSeq 2500. A second PCR of 7 to 11 cycles was run with a J-beta primer mix and a sample-barcoded 5' primer. A unique molecular identifier was introduced onto each TCR beta cDNA molecule by a template-switch 5' adaptor carrying 12 random nucleotides. Each sample yielded at least 2.5 million CDR3-containing paired-end reads. First-strand cDNA synthesis was performed from all RNA using the Mint cDNA synthesis kit, with priming by a TRBC-specific oligonucleotide. After uracil-DNA glycosylase treatment, a first 18-cycle PCR used universal primers M1SS and BC2_uni_R on all cDNA. On the authors' methods: For normalization, 1 million high-quality reads were randomly selected from each sample, with every read carrying a distinct molecular identifier. Reads sharing molecular identifiers were discarded rather than binned into consensus sequences. MiTCR, with a Q25 quality threshold and the strictest error-elimination algorithm, was used for CDR3 identification, clonotype clustering and error correction. Lower-bound total TCR beta diversity was estimated with a nonparametric unseen species model using Euler transformation. The public reads were run again by TCRdb, first through fastp at Q25 and then through MiXCR, and only productive beta chains were kept. Identical CDR3 proteins give one entry, which carries the most common genes and DNA. The V and J calls shown here were made by TCRdb, not taken from the authors' results. The sample yields a few hundred thousand distinct CDR3 sequences; approximately 25% were counted once. In total, the top ten clones hold about 18% of the sample.

CDR1 and CDR2 (DFQATT, SNEGSKA) derive from the germline V gene (reference sequence). The V end gives up 4 bases and the J end 3 bases, leaving 3 bases in the junction not matched to a gene. Taken from cysteine to phenylalanine, the CDR3 has 14 residues. The sequence is cut down to CDR3 DNA, 42 bases in frame from base 1. Sequencing was done on a sample of blood. The sequence is built from TRBV20-1 and TRBJ2-1; the central 10 bases match TRBD2. The TCR comes from an older woman in good health. The sequenced DNA is TGCAGTGCTAAGGGACTAGCGAACTACAATGAGCAGTTCTTC. The encoded protein is CSAKGLANYNEQFF.